This TCR beta chain was sequenced for a study of T cells after yellow fever vaccination. This clonotype was recorded many times. The antigen is unknown. Study-wide results and caveats: A minor fraction of clonotypes spanned both CD4 and CD8 compartments.

TCRdb recomputed calls from the 5' RACE reads with MiXCR, one row per CDR3 protein. Of more than 120,000 distinct CDR3 sequences listed, about 8% are singletons. With 5 bases clipped from V and 9 bases from J, the junction kept 5 bases outside the gene matches. The CDR3 sequence is 13 residues long. The germline gives CDR1 DFQATT, CDR2 SNEGSKA (reference sequence). The specimen was CD4+ T cells sorted from PBMCs, collected 5 days after the yellow fever booster vaccination. This receptor was obtained from a man in his thirties or forties who received the YFV17D yellow fever vaccine. The chain is built from TRBV20-1 and TRBJ2-1, with 12 bases aligning to TRBD1. In DNA form, the CDR3 reads TGCAGTGCTCCGGGACAGGGGGCATCTGAGCAGTTCTTC. Amino acids: CSAPGQGASEQFF.